A selection of T cell receptor beta chains follows, all from one sample in a study of T cell responses to AZD1222 COVID-19 vaccine. The data were produced by immunoSEQ multiplex PCR, yet TCRdb's version contains in-frame clones alone and is incomplete. The sample carries around 130,000 clones, about 86% recorded once. Sequenced here: peripheral blood, sampled 28 days after the second AZD1222 dose. The receptors originated from an adult who received the AZD1222 COVID-19 vaccine. Both conserved end residues are part of each CDR3. The order of the fields is D gene, V gene, clone size, CDR3 length, J gene, CDR3 protein, CDR3 DNA. D genes are given only for firm matches. Expanded clones get a size class; other rows say once, few or many, or leave the size out.

D gene: TRBD1
V gene: TRBV5-1
clone size: .
CDR3 length: 15
J gene: TRBJ2-7
CDR3 protein: CASSLGQGLYYEQYF
CDR3 DNA: TGCGCCAGCAGCTTGGGACAGGGGTTATACTACGAGCAGTACTTC

D gene: .
V gene: TRBV12-3/TRBV12-4
clone size: .
CDR3 length: 13
J gene: TRBJ1-5
CDR3 protein: CASSRQFNQPQHF
CDR3 DNA: TGTGCCAGCAGTCGACAGTTTAATCAGCCCCAGCATTTT

D gene: TRBD2
V gene: TRBV4-3
clone size: .
CDR3 length: 15
J gene: TRBJ2-1
CDR3 protein: CASSQGWRGAREQFF
CDR3 DNA: TGCGCCAGCAGCCAAGGCTGGCGGGGGGCAAGGGAGCAGTTCTTC

D gene: TRBD1
V gene: TRBV15
clone size: .
CDR3 length: 16
J gene: TRBJ1-4
CDR3 protein: CATSRSRDRVNEKLFF
CDR3 DNA: TGTGCCACCAGCAGATCCCGGGACAGGGTAAATGAAAAACTGTTTTTT

D gene: .
V gene: TRBV5-1
clone size: .
CDR3 length: 14
J gene: TRBJ2-7
CDR3 protein: CASSLGGVDQEQYF
CDR3 DNA: TGCGCCAGCAGCTTGGGGGGAGTAGATCAAGAGCAGTACTTC

D gene: .
V gene: TRBV6-2/TRBV6-3
clone size: once
CDR3 length: 16
J gene: TRBJ2-7
CDR3 protein: CASSWDGTPSSYEQYF
CDR3 DNA: TGTGCCAGCAGTTGGGACGGGACTCCCAGCTCCTACGAGCAGTACTTC

D gene: .
V gene: TRBV6-1
clone size: few
CDR3 length: 15
J gene: TRBJ1-2
CDR3 protein: CASSEGQGGFYGYTF
CDR3 DNA: TGTGCCAGCAGTGAAGGACAAGGCGGCTTTTATGGCTACACCTTC

D gene: .
V gene: TRBV19
clone size: .
CDR3 length: 14
J gene: TRBJ1-3
CDR3 protein: CASSRRGDGNTIYF
CDR3 DNA: TGTGCCAGTAGTAGAAGGGGCGACGGAAACACCATATATTTT

D gene: TRBD1
V gene: TRBV19
clone size: few
CDR3 length: 14
J gene: TRBJ1-5
CDR3 protein: CASRRTGSNQPQHF
CDR3 DNA: TGTGCCAGTAGACGGACAGGGTCCAATCAGCCCCAGCATTTT

D gene: .
V gene: TRBV29-1
clone size: .
CDR3 length: 12
J gene: TRBJ1-2
CDR3 protein: CSVSAGRSGYTF
CDR3 DNA: TGCAGCGTTTCGGCAGGGAGGAGTGGCTACACCTTC

D gene: .
V gene: TRBV29-1
clone size: .
CDR3 length: 15
J gene: TRBJ2-2
CDR3 protein: CSVEEGAGATGELFF
CDR3 DNA: TGCAGCGTTGAAGAAGGGGCAGGGGCCACCGGGGAGCTGTTTTTT

D gene: .
V gene: TRBV12-5
clone size: .
CDR3 length: 11
J gene: TRBJ1-4
CDR3 protein: CASGFYEKLFF
CDR3 DNA: TGTGCTAGTGGTTTTTATGAAAAACTGTTTTTT

D gene: .
V gene: TRBV6-5
clone size: .
CDR3 length: 13
J gene: TRBJ1-2
CDR3 protein: CASNLLRSYGYTF
CDR3 DNA: TGTGCCAGCAATCTATTAAGAAGCTATGGCTACACCTTC

D gene: .
V gene: TRBV29-1
clone size: .
CDR3 length: 11
J gene: TRBJ1-6
CDR3 protein: CSGRGDSPLHF
CDR3 DNA: TGCAGCGGCCGCGGGGATTCACCCCTCCACTTT

D gene: .
V gene: TRBV11-3
clone size: .
CDR3 length: 13
J gene: TRBJ1-1
CDR3 protein: CASSARTGVRAFF
CDR3 DNA: TGTGCCAGCAGCGCACGCACGGGGGTTCGAGCTTTCTTT

D gene: .
V gene: TRBV7-3
clone size: .
CDR3 length: 13
J gene: TRBJ1-6
CDR3 protein: CASSLLQGSPLHF
CDR3 DNA: TGTGCCAGCAGCTTATTACAGGGTTCACCCCTCCACTTT